The rows below give T cell receptor beta chains drawn from one sample of a study of shared clonotypes between healthy human individuals. The method was immunoSEQ multiplex PCR; TCRdb's version includes in-frame clones alone and lacks a portion of them. The table lists around 990,000 clones, 70% to 85% of them singletons. The sample consisted of memory CD4+ T cells from PBMCs. The source is a man between 18 and 29 years old in good health. Some clones in this sample may be carry-over from other donors' samples. Each CDR3 is given with its conserved first and last residue. The D gene is left open where the match is weak. Size tells how often a clone was seen (once, few, many) or the class of an expanded clone, and some rows leave it out.

CDR3,DNA,D,J,size,V
CASSTTDTQYF,TGTGCCAGCAGCACGACAGATACGCAGTATTTT,.,TRBJ2-3,.,TRBV2
CASSEPWTGLETQYF,TGCGCCAGCAGTGAGCCCTGGACAGGGTTGGAGACCCAGTACTTC,TRBD1,TRBJ2-5,.,TRBV10-2
CASSLVINTGELFF,TGTGCCAGCAGCTTAGTAATAAACACCGGGGAGCTGTTTTTT,.,TRBJ2-2,.,TRBV7-2
CASSIVRNTGELFF,TGTGCCAGTAGTATAGTAAGGAACACCGGGGAGCTGTTTTTT,.,TRBJ2-2,.,TRBV19
CASSLVSGAGTEAFF,TGTGCCAGCAGCTTGGTATCTGGGGCGGGCACTGAAGCTTTCTTT,.,TRBJ1-1,.,TRBV5-4
CASSSTSGGSTDTQYF,TGTGCCAGCAGCTCGACTAGCGGGGGAAGCACAGATACGCAGTATTTT,TRBD2,TRBJ2-3,.,TRBV11-2
CASSLGFGGTGPGNTIYF,TGCGCCAGCAGCTTGGGGTTTGGGGGGACAGGGCCTGGAAACACCATATATTTT,TRBD1,TRBJ1-3,.,TRBV5-1
CAWSVWVGGTDTQYF,TGTGCCTGGAGTGTATGGGTGGGGGGAACAGATACGCAGTATTTT,.,TRBJ2-3,.,TRBV30
CSVVAGDFTGELFF,TGCAGCGTCGTTGCGGGAGATTTCACCGGGGAGCTGTTTTTT,TRBD2,TRBJ2-2,once,TRBV29-1
CASSRGQRTEAFF,TGTGCCAGTAGTAGAGGACAGCGCACTGAAGCTTTCTTT,.,TRBJ1-1,few,TRBV19
CAWSWTGEDTQYF,TGTGCCTGGAGCTGGACAGGGGAAGATACGCAGTATTTT,TRBD1,TRBJ2-3,.,TRBV30
CASSLGQGALTGELFF,TGTGCCAGCAGCTTGGGGCAGGGGGCGTTAACCGGGGAGCTGTTTTTT,TRBD1,TRBJ2-2,.,TRBV5-4
CASSEATEAFF,TGTGCCAGCAGTGAAGCCACTGAAGCTTTCTTT,.,TRBJ1-1,.,TRBV2
CASSQDRRGIYGYTF,TGTGCCAGCAGCCAAGATCGTCGGGGAATTTATGGCTACACCTTC,.,TRBJ1-2,.,TRBV14
CSVDRTARTDTQYF,TGCAGCGTTGACCGGACTGCCCGCACAGATACGCAGTATTTT,.,TRBJ2-3,.,TRBV29-1
CASSLGGTGARGYTF,TGTGCCAGCAGCTTAGGCGGGACAGGCGCTAGGGGCTACACCTTC,TRBD1,TRBJ1-2,.,TRBV7-2
CASRPGQINEQFF,TGTGCCAGTAGGCCGGGACAGATCAATGAGCAGTTCTTC,TRBD1,TRBJ2-1,.,TRBV19
CASSLSTGENTIYF,TGTGCCAGCAGCTTATCTACAGGGGAAAACACCATATATTTT,TRBD1,TRBJ1-3,.,TRBV7-8
CASRPGGLSTDTQYF,TGTGCCAGCAGGCCGGGGGGACTGAGCACAGATACGCAGTATTTT,TRBD2,TRBJ2-3,.,TRBV7-2
CASRLAGGYNEQFF,TGTGCCAGCAGATTAGCGGGAGGGTACAATGAGCAGTTCTTC,TRBD2,TRBJ2-1,.,TRBV28
CASSLSARGAIYEQYF,TGCGCCAGCAGCTTGTCGGCGCGGGGGGCGATCTACGAGCAGTACTTC,TRBD2,TRBJ2-7,.,TRBV5-1
CASTTRHEQYF,TGTGCCAGCACCACTCGCCACGAGCAGTACTTC,.,TRBJ2-7,.,TRBV28
CASRPILSTDTQYF,TGTGCCAGCCGACCAATCCTTAGCACAGATACGCAGTATTTT,.,TRBJ2-3,once,TRBV7-9
CASRDGTGGSGNTIYF,TGTGCCAGCAGGGACGGGACAGGGGGCTCTGGAAACACCATATATTTT,TRBD1,TRBJ1-3,once,TRBV7-9
CASSLADQGAYEQYF,TGTGCCAGCAGCTTAGCGGACCAGGGGGCGTACGAGCAGTACTTC,TRBD1,TRBJ2-7,once,TRBV7-2
CAWKTGALDGYTF,TGTGCCTGGAAGACAGGGGCTCTTGATGGCTACACCTTC,TRBD1,TRBJ1-2,few,TRBV30
CASSRTKDSSSYNEQFF,TGTGCCAGCTCCCGAACAAAAGACTCGTCCTCCTACAATGAGCAGTTCTTC,.,TRBJ2-1,once,TRBV18
CASSARTTTDTQYF,TGTGCCAGTAGTGCCCGGACCACCACAGATACGCAGTATTTT,.,TRBJ2-3,.,TRBV19
CASSPQGTSGNTIYF,TGTGCCAGCAGCCCACAGGGGACCTCTGGAAACACCATATATTTT,TRBD1,TRBJ1-3,.,TRBV7-9
CASSTRGNEQFF,TGTGCCAGCAGTACCAGGGGTAATGAGCAGTTCTTC,.,TRBJ2-1,.,TRBV28
CSVATRLSNTEAFF,TGCAGCGTTGCCACAAGGCTCTCCAACACTGAAGCTTTCTTT,.,TRBJ1-1,.,TRBV29-1
CASSLSTPSGNTIYF,TGTGCCAGCAGCTTGAGTACCCCATCTGGAAACACCATATATTTT,.,TRBJ1-3,.,TRBV7-9
CASSPGFKDGGYTF,TGTGCCAGTAGCCCCGGGTTTAAGGATGGCGGCTACACCTTC,.,TRBJ1-2,.,TRBV19
CASSENRVSGNTIYF,TGTGCCAGCAGTGAAAACAGGGTTTCTGGAAACACCATATATTTT,.,TRBJ1-3,.,TRBV6-1
CASSLLGRTTEAFF,TGTGCCAGCAGCTTACTTGGTCGAACCACTGAAGCTTTCTTT,.,TRBJ1-1,.,TRBV7-3
CASSRRGLGSGANVLTF,TGTGCCAGCAGTCGTAGGGGACTGGGCTCTGGGGCCAACGTCCTGACTTTC,.,TRBJ2-6,.,TRBV27
CASSLDLPSVTLEQFF,TGTGCCAGCAGCTTAGATCTACCTAGCGTAACTCTTGAGCAGTTCTTC,.,TRBJ2-1,.,TRBV11-2
CASSPSTSGSLGEQFF,TGTGCCAGCAGCCCTTCGACTAGCGGGAGTTTAGGTGAGCAGTTCTTC,TRBD2,TRBJ2-1,.,TRBV4-2
CASSLGSDRAGDIQYF,TGTGCCAGCAGCTTAGGCTCGGACAGGGCGGGAGACATTCAGTACTTC,.,TRBJ2-4,.,TRBV11-3
CASSQDNRGRGSPQYF,TGCGCCAGCAGCCAAGATAACCGGGGCAGGGGGTCCCCCCAGTACTTC,TRBD1,TRBJ2-7,once,TRBV4-3
CASSQDTLAVAHEQYF,TGTGCCAGCAGCCAAGATACCCTAGCCGTGGCCCACGAGCAGTACTTC,.,TRBJ2-7,.,TRBV14
CASRVGRYSGANVLTF,TGTGCCAGCAGGGTTGGACGGTACTCTGGGGCCAACGTCCTGACTTTC,.,TRBJ2-6,.,TRBV2
CASSLMGGSGYTF,TGTGCCAGTAGCTTGATGGGGGGCTCCGGCTACACCTTC,.,TRBJ1-2,.,TRBV19
CASSYAKLKFYNQPQHF,TGTGCCAGCAGCTACGCCAAATTAAAATTCTATAATCAGCCCCAGCATTTT,.,TRBJ1-5,.,TRBV7-8
CASSFALSSYNEQFF,TGTGCCAGCAGCTTCGCGCTTAGCTCCTACAATGAGCAGTTCTTC,.,TRBJ2-1,.,TRBV11-2